In this sample, the clone carrying this TCR beta chain turned up a few times. What it recognizes is unknown. The method was immunoSEQ multiplex PCR; TCRdb's version includes in-frame clones alone and lacks a portion of them. The table shows 70,000 to 95,000 clones, with around 90% occurring only once. This entry comes from a study of T cells in localized non-small cell lung cancer. Study-level points and caveats: Median approximately 61 top-100 tumor clones were shared with paired adjacent lung. Tumor showed lower T cell clonality than uninvolved adjacent lung, where it was highest.

The sequencing here drew on PBMCs, taken before any cancer treatment. The sequence derives from a woman aged 40-75 years with stage II squamous cell lung carcinoma.

The CDR3 here is CASRPTADSNQPQHF. For the CDR3, the DNA is TGTGCCAGCAGACCGACAGCGGATAGCAATCAGCCCCAGCATTTT. The rearrangement joins TRBV7-8 to TRBJ1-5; D perhaps matches TRBD1 (5 bases). The CDR3 spans 15 residues. CDR1 and CDR2 (germline): SGHVS, FQNEAQ. V lost 6 bases, J lost 0 bases, and 12 bases lay in between.